This T cell receptor beta chain was observed in a study of blood T cells in healthy people across ages. Study-level results: PBMCs went unsorted, and a conclusive naive versus antigen-experienced comparison was therefore prevented.

Using a J-beta primer mix together with a sample-barcoded 5' primer, a second PCR was run for roughly 7 to 11 cycles. TCRdb used MiXCR to reprocess the 5' RACE reads, holding one entry per CDR3 protein. The table includes about 500,000 distinct CDR3 sequences, 20% to 30% detected once. This clonotype was recorded a few times. Its cognate antigen is unknown. This CDR3 contains 16 residues. The J segment lost 0 bases and the V segment lost 5 bases, leaving 7 bases of the junction unmatched. Per the germline V gene, CDR1 is MNHEY and CDR2 is SVGAGI. These sequences were also reported in another study, on T cells of mothers and their children. That source reports: Compared with unrelated pairs, related mother-child pairs had slightly higher, non-significant overlap.

Material for sequencing was blood. The chain couples TRBV6-5 to TRBJ2-4, with TRBD1 matching over 7 bases. This TCR was sampled from a boy aged 10-17 years in good health. CDR3 in amino acids: CASSPTGWGAKNIQYF. CDR3 nucleotide sequence: TGTGCCAGCAGTCCGACAGGGTGGGGAGCCAAAAACATTCAGTACTTC.